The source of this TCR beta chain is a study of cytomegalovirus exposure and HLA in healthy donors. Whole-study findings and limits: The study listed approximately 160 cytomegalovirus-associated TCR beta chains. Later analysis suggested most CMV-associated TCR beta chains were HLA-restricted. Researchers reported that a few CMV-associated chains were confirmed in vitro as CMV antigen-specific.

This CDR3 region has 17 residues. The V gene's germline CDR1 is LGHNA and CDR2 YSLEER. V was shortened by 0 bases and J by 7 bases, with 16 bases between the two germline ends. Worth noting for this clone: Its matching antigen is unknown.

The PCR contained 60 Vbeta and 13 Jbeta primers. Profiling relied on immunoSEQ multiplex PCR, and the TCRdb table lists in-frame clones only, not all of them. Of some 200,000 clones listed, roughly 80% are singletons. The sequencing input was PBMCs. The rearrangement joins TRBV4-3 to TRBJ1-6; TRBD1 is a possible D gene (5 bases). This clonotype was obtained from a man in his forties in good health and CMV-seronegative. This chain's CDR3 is CASSQDLGGVGNSPLHF. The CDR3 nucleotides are TGCGCCAGCAGCCAAGATCTGGGGGGAGTGGGGAATTCACCCCTCCACTTT.